The 18 T cell receptor beta chains below were found in one sample sequenced in a study of CXCR3-negative and CXCR3-positive naive CD8 T cells. The libraries of TRB cDNA were constructed through 5' RACE using UMI labels. Using the 5' RACE reads, TCRdb records one entry per CDR3 protein without DNA. This sample lists some 67,000 distinct CDR3 sequences; its ten largest clones have approximately 1.5%. Material: naive CXCR3- CD8+ T cells from blood. Subset: CD45RO-CCR7+CD27+CD95- naive CD8+ T cells lacking CXCR3 (TNR3-). Receptors originate from a human donor in good health. Some clones in this sample may be carry-over from other donors' samples.

V and J are TRBV7-9 and TRBJ1-2; TCRdb's D gene call, TRBD1, goes unchecked for lack of DNA. Germline CDR1 is SEHNR and CDR2 is FQNEAQ (reference sequence). This CDR3 region has 14 residues. CDR3 sequence reads: CASSLADRGHGYTF.

The V and J genes are TRBV7-9 and TRBJ1-2. This CDR3 contains 13 residues. Germline CDR1 SEHNR, CDR2 FQNEAQ (reference sequence). This CDR3 is CASSFPALVGYTF.

The CDR3 sequence is CSAWDPDRGTYEQYF. The chain links TRBV29-1 to TRBJ2-7; the TCRdb call, TRBD1, lacks DNA for checking. The CDR3 contains 15 residues. Germline CDR1 reads SQVTM; CDR2 reads ANQGSEA.

V and J are TRBV20-1 and TRBJ2-7; no DNA is available, so the TRBD1 call from TCRdb remains unchecked. The CDR3 spans 14 residues. CDR1 is DFQATT, CDR2 SNEGSKA, per germline (reference sequence). The CDR3 reads CSAMPQVTLYEQYF.

The chain combines TRBV4-1 with TRBJ1-2; TCRdb selects TRBD1, and the lack of DNA leaves this call unchecked. The CDR3 covers 18 residues. Looked up from germline, CDR1 is MGHRA and CDR2 is YSYEKL. The CDR3 loop is CASSQGVTREGAVYGYTF.

V gene TRBV21-1 combines with J gene TRBJ2-2; TCRdb proposes TRBD1, but this gene call is untestable without DNA. TRBV21-1 is listed as a pseudogene. The CDR3 is 17 amino acids. CDR3 loop: CASSKSDRGSNTGELFF.

The rearrangement links TRBV30 to TRBJ2-1; TCRdb returns TRBD1, unconfirmable since there is no DNA. Per the germline V gene, CDR1 is GTSNPN and CDR2 is SVGIG (reference sequence). The CDR3 sequence is 14 residues long. CDR3 protein: CAWSSNLRRGLQFF.

This chain uses TRBV7-9 with TRBJ2-2; TCRdb's D call of TRBD2 is untestable without DNA. CDR1 is SEHNR and CDR2 is FQNEAQ in the germline V gene (reference sequence). The CDR3 runs 16 residues. CDR3 residues: CASNQKGRENTGELFF.

The CDR3 loop reads CSASGTSGNYNEQFF. The chain uses TRBV20-1 and TRBJ2-1; checking the TCRdb D call of TRBD2 is not possible without DNA. CDR1 is DFQATT, CDR2 SNEGSKA, per germline (reference sequence). The CDR3 runs 15 residues.

The chain joins TRBV7-7 to TRBJ2-2; TCRdb returns TRBD1, unconfirmable since there is no DNA. Germline V gene data show CDR1 as SSHAT and CDR2 as FNYEAQ (reference sequence). This CDR3 spans 13 amino acids. The chain's CDR3 is CAVQPGVTGELFF.

The chain carries TRBV12-3 or TRBV12-4 and TRBJ2-7; TCRdb reports TRBD2, a call that lacks DNA to check it against. The CDR3 spans 16 residues. CDR3 region: CASSRGRGFWIYEQYF.

The chain recombines TRBV6-2 or TRBV6-3 with TRBJ2-5; the TCRdb call, TRBD2, lacks DNA for checking. CDR3 length: 14 amino acids. Per germline, CDR1 MNHEY and CDR2 SVGEGT. The CDR3 reads CASRRRTMEETQYF.

This chain links TRBV29-1 with TRBJ2-2. Germline V gene lookup returns CDR1 SQVTM and CDR2 ANQGSEA. CDR3 size: 14 residues. This chain's CDR3 is CSVDPRGNTGELFF.

This chain connects TRBV10-2 to TRBJ2-5; TCRdb names TRBD1, which stays unverified in the absence of DNA. This CDR3 contains 14 residues. The germline CDR1 and CDR2 sequences are WSHSY and SAAADI. The CDR3 is CASTPDGDQETQYF.

The chain is built from TRBV6-1 and TRBJ1-3; TCRdb selects TRBD1, and the lack of DNA leaves this call unchecked. There are 15 residues in the CDR3. Per germline, CDR1 MNHNS and CDR2 SASEGT. CDR3 amino acids: CASSAGVVLENTIYF.

The chain combines TRBV28 with TRBJ1-5. This CDR3 has 14 residues. Germline-derived CDR1 and CDR2 are MDHEN and SYDVKM. The chain's CDR3 is CASSLGGYWQPQHF.

The chain is built from TRBV7-6 and TRBJ2-7; TCRdb calls TRBD1, which cannot be checked without DNA. Germline CDR1 SGHVS, CDR2 FNYEAQ. This CDR3 spans 18 amino acids. The CDR3: CASSTRALGGDTAYEQYF.

V gene TRBV20-1 combines with J gene TRBJ1-1; the TCRdb call, TRBD1, lacks DNA for checking. Germline V gives CDR1 DFQATT, CDR2 SNEGSKA (reference sequence). The CDR3 totals 13 residues. CDR3 sequence reads: CSARDGGSTEAFF.